Listed below are T cell receptor beta chains from one sample, sequenced in a study of blood T cell repertoires in COVID-19. Profiled with immunoSEQ multiplex PCR; TCRdb holds only in-frame clones, not every one. The sample shows 140,000 or so clones, 76% of them seen only once. The sequencing input was peripheral blood. The receptors were sampled from a man aged 55 to 70 with acute or convalescent COVID-19. Each CDR3 is given with its conserved first and last residue. Fields, in order: J gene, clone size, V gene, D gene, CDR3 protein, CDR3 DNA. A D gene is named only where the DNA matches it firmly. Only part of the rows carry a size: once, few, many, or a class if the clone is expanded.

>TRBJ1-1|-|TRBV30|TRBD1
CAFYRGVGTEAFF
TGTGCCTTTTACAGGGGTGTGGGCACTGAAGCTTTCTTT
>TRBJ2-7|-|TRBV18|-
CASSTIGTQSGEQYF
TGTGCCAGCTCAACCATCGGGACTCAGTCGGGAGAGCAGTACTTC
>TRBJ1-5|few|TRBV4-1|-
CASSQDGYAGQPQHF
TGCGCCAGCAGCCAAGATGGGTACGCGGGACAGCCCCAGCATTTT
>TRBJ2-1|-|TRBV4-2|TRBD2
CASSQRGLAANNEQFF
TGTGCCAGCAGCCAAAGAGGGCTAGCGGCCAACAATGAGCAGTTCTTC
>TRBJ2-1|-|TRBV12-5|-
CASGQDSVYNEQFF
TGTGCTAGTGGTCAGGACAGCGTCTACAATGAGCAGTTCTTC
>TRBJ2-7|-|TRBV6-5|-
CASSYDSGPNRYEQYF
TGTGCCAGCAGTTACGATTCTGGTCCCAACAGGTACGAGCAGTACTTC
>TRBJ2-7|-|TRBV7-9|-
CASSPPVGQAYEQYF
TGTGCCAGCAGCCCCCCAGTTGGGCAGGCTTACGAGCAGTACTTC
>TRBJ1-5|-|TRBV28|TRBD1
CASSLKGAAQHF
TGTGCCAGCAGTTTAAAGGGGGCAGCCCAGCATTTT
>TRBJ1-5|-|TRBV6-1|TRBD1
CASSEGTGRNQPQHF
TGTGCCAGCAGTGAAGGGACAGGGCGTAATCAGCCCCAGCATTTT
>TRBJ2-7|-|TRBV6-5|TRBD1
CASSQDREGYEQYF
TGTGCCAGCAGCCAGGACAGGGAAGGTTACGAGCAGTACTTC
>TRBJ1-1|many|TRBV5-1|-
CASSPLLGDLNTEAFF
TGCGCCAGCAGCCCCCTTTTAGGGGATTTGAACACTGAAGCTTTCTTT
>TRBJ1-6|-|TRBV18|-
CASSPAGGDSPLHF
TGTGCCAGCTCTCCGGCGGGGGGAGATTCACCCCTCCACTTT